Sequencing of this T cell receptor (beta chain) was carried out in a study of blood T cell repertoires in COVID-19. Profiling relied on immunoSEQ multiplex PCR, and the TCRdb table lists in-frame clones only, not all of them. The sample contains more than 200,000 clones, less than 85% of which appear only once. Trimming removed 5 bases from V and 4 bases from J; junction bases left unmatched: 6. CDR3 length equals 15 residues. Germline assignment: CDR1 MDHEN and CDR2 SYDVKM. The chain is built from TRBV28 and TRBJ1-1; TRBD1 matches 11 bases. Sequencing was carried out using peripheral blood. The receptor was derived from a woman aged 80 or over with active or convalescent COVID-19. The CDR3 sequence is CASSADRGRGTEAFF. Written as DNA, the CDR3 is TGTGCCAGCAGTGCGGACAGGGGGCGAGGCACTGAAGCTTTCTTT. Variable domain in full (rest from reference TRBV28 and TRBJ1-1): DVKVTQSSRYLVKRTGEKVFLECVQDMDHENMFWYRQDPGLGLRLIYFSYDVKMKEKGDIPEGYSVSREKKERFSLILESASTNQTSMYLCASSADRGRGTEAFFGQGTRLTVV.